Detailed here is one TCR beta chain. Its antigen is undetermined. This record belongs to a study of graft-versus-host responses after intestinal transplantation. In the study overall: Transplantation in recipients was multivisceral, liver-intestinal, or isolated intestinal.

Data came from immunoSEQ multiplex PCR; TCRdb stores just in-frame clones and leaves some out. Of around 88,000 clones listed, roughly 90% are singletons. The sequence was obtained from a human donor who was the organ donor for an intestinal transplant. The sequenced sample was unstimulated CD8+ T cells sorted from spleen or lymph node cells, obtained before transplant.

CDR3 nucleotide sequence: TGTGCCAGCAGCCCGGGGGAGCACACTGAAGCTTTCTTT. Encoded protein: CASSPGEHTEAFF. V is TRBV14 and J is TRBJ1-1, with D perhaps TRBD1 (5 bases). Trimming took off 4 bases at V and 3 bases at J, with 9 bases between the two ends. CDR1 SGHDN and CDR2 FVKESK come from the germline V gene. CDR3 length: 13 amino acids.